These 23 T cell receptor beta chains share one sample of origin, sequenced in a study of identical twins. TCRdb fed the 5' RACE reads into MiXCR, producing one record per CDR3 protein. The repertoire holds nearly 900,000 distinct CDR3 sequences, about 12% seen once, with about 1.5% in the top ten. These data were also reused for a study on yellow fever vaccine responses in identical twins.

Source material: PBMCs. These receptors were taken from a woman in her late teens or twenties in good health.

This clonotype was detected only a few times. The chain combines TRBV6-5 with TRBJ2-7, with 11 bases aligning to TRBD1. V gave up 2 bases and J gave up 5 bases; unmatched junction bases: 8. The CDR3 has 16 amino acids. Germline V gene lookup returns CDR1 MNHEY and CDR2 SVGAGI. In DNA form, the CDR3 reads TGTGCCAGCAGTTACGGGTTGGGACAGGGGGGGCACGAGCAGTACTTC. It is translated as CASSYGLGQGGHEQYF.

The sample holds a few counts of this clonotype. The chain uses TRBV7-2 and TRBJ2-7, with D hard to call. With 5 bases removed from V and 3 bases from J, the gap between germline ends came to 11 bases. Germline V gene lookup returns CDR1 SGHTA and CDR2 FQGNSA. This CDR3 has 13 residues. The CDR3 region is CASSLGSLYEQYV. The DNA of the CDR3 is TGTGCCAGCAGCCTAGGGTCCCTCTACGAGCAGTACGTC.

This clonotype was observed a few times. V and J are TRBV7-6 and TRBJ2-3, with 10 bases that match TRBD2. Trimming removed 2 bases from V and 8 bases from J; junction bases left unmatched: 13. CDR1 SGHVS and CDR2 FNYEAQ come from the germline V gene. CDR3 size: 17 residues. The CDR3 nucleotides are TGTGCCAGCAGCTTAAAAGTTCTAGCGGGAGAGGGATCTACGCAGTATTTT. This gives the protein CASSLKVLAGEGSTQYF.

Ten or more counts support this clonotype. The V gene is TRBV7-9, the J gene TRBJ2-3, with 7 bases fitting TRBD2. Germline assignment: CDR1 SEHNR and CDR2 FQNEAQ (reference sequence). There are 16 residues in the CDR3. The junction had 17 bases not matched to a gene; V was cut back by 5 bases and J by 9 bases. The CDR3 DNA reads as TGTGCCAGCAGCCCCTTCACGGGCGGGAGAAAGTTGACGCAGTATTTT. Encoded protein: CASSPFTGGRKLTQYF. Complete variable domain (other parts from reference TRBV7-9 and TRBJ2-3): DTGVSQNPRHKITKRGQNVTFRCDPISEHNRLYWYRQTLGQGPEFLTYFQNEAQLEKSRLLSDRFSAERPKGSFSTLEIQRTEQGDSAMYLCASSPFTGGRKLTQYFGPGTRLTVL.

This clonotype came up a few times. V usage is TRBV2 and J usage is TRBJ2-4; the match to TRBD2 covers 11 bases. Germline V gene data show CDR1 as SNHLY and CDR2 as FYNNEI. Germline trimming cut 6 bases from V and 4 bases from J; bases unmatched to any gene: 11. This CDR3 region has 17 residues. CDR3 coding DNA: TGTGCCAGCAGCAAGTTGGGGACTAGCGGCGATAAAAACATTCAGTACTTC. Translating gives CASSKLGTSGDKNIQYF. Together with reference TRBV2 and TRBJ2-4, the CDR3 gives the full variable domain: EPEVTQTPSHQVTQMGQEVILRCVPISNHLYFYWYRQILGQKVEFLVSFYNNEISEKSEIFDDQFSVERPDGSNFTLKIRSTKLEDSAMYFCASSKLGTSGDKNIQYFGAGTRLSVL.

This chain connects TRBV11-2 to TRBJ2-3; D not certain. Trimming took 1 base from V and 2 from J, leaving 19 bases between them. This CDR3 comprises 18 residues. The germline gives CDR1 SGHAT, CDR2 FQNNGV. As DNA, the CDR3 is TGTGCCAGCAGCTTAGGACTGAACAGCTGGCCCCACACAGATACGCAGTATTTT. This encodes CASSLGLNSWPHTDTQYF.

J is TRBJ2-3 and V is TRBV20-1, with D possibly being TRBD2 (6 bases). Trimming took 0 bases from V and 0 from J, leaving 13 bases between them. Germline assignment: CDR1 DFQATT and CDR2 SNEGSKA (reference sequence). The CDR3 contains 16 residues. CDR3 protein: CSARDMRGMSTDTQYF. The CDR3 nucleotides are TGCAGTGCTAGAGATATGCGGGGCATGAGCACAGATACGCAGTATTTT.

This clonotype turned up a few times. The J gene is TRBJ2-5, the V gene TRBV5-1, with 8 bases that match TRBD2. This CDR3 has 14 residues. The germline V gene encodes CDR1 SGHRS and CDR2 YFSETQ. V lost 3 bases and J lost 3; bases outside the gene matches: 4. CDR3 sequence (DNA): TGCGCCAGCAGCTCGGGAGGGGGAGAAGAGACCCAGTACTTC. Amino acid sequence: CASSSGGGEETQYF.

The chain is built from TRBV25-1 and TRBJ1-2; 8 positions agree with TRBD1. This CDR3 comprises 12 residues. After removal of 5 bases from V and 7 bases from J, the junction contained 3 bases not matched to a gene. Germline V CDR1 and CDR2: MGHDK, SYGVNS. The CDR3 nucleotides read TGTGCCAGCAGTAAAGGACAGGGTGGCTACACCTTC. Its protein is CASSKGQGGYTF.

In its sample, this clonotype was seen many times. The CDR3 DNA sequence: TGTGCCAGCAGCCTCGTCCTAGCGGGAGGGCGTAATGAGCAGTTCTTC. It codes for CASSLVLAGGRNEQFF. The chain employs TRBV11-2 and TRBJ2-1, with 12 bases matching TRBD2. This CDR3 spans 16 amino acids. V dropped 5 bases and J dropped 7; count of bases not matched to a gene: 9. The V gene's germline CDR1 is SGHAT and CDR2 FQNNGV.

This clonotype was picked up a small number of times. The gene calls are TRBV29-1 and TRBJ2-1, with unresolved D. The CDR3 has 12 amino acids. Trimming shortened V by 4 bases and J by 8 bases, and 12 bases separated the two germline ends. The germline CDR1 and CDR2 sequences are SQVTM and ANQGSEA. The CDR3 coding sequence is TGCAGCGTTGTCTTGAGTCAGGATGAGCAGTTCTTC. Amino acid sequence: CSVVLSQDEQFF.

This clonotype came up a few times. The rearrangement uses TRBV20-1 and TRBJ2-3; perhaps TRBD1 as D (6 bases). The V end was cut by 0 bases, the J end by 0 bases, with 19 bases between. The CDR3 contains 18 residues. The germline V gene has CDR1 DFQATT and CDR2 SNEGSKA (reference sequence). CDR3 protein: CSARDPNRGSTSTDTQYF. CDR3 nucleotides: TGCAGTGCTAGAGATCCGAATAGGGGGAGCACTAGCACAGATACGCAGTATTTT.

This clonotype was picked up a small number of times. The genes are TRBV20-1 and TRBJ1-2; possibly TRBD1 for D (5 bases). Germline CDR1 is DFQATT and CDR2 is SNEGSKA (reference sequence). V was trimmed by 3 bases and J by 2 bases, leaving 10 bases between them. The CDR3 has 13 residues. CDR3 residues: CSASQGSNYGYTF. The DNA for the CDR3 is TGCAGTGCTAGTCAGGGATCGAACTATGGCTACACCTTC.

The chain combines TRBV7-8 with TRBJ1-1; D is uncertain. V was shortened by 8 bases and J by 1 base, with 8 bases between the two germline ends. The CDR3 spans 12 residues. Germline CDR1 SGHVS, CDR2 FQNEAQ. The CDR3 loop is CASALGNTEAFF. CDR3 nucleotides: TGTGCCAGCGCCTTGGGGAACACTGAAGCTTTCTTT.

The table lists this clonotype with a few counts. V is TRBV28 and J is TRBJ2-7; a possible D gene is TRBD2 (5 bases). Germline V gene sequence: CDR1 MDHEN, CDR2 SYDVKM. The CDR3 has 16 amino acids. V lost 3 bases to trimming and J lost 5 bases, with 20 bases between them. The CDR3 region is CASSLDRMSYGNEQYV. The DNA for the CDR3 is TGTGCCAGCAGTTTGGATAGAATGTCCTACGGGAACGAGCAGTACGTC.

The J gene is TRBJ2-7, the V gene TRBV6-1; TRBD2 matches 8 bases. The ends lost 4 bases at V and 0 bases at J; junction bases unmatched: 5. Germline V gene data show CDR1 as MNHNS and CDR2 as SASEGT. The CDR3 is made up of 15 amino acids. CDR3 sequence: CASSGSTSGSYEQYF. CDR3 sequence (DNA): TGTGCCAGCAGTGGGTCCACTAGCGGCTCCTACGAGCAGTACTTC.

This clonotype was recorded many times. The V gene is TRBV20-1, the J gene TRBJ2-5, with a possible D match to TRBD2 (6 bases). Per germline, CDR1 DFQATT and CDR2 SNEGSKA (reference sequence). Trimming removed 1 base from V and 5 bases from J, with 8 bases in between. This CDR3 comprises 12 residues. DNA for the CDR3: TGCAGTGCTAGAGGGAGGGACGAGACCCAGTACTTC. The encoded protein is CSARGRDETQYF.

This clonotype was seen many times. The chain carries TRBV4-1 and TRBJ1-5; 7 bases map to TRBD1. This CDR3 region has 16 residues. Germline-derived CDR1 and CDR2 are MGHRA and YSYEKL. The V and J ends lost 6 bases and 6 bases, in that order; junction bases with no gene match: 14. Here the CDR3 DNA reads TGCGCCAGCAGTCCCGGGGTCGACAGGGTAGTTCAGCCCCAGCATTTT. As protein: CASSPGVDRVVQPQHF.

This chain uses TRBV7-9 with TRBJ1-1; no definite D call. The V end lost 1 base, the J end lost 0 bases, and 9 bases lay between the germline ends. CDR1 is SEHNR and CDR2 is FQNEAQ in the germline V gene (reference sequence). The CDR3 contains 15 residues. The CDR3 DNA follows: TGTGCCAGCAGCTTAGGAGAGATGATGAACACTGAAGCTTTCTTT. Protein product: CASSLGEMMNTEAFF.

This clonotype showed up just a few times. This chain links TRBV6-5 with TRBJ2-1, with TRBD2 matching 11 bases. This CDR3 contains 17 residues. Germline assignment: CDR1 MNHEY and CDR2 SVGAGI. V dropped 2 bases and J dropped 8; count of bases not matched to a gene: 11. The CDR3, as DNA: TGTGCCAGCAGTTACGGTACTAGCGGGAGTGGATTCGATGAGCAGTTCTTC. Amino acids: CASSYGTSGSGFDEQFF.

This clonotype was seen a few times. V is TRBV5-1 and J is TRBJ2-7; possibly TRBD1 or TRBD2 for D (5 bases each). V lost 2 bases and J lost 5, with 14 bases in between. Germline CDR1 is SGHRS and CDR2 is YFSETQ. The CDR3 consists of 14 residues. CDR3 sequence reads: CASSFAGTYHEQYF. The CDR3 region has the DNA TGCGCCAGCAGCTTTGCCGGGACCTACCACGAGCAGTACTTC.

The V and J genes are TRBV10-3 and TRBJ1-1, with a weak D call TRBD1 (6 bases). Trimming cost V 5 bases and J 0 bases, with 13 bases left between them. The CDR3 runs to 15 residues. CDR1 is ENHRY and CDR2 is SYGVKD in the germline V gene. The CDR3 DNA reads TGTGCCATCAGTACGACAGGACCAATGAACACTGAAGCTTTCTTT. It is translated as CAISTTGPMNTEAFF.

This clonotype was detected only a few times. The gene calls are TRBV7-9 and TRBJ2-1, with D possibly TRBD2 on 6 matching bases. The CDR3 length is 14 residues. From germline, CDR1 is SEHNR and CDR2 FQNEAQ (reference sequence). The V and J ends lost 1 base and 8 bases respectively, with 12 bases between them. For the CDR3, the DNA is TGTGCCAGCAGCTTAGTGGCTGGAGGGTATGAGCAGTTCTTC. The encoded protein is CASSLVAGGYEQFF.